The 2 T cell receptor beta chains listed next were all sequenced from one sample in a study of CXCR3-negative and CXCR3-positive naive CD8 T cells. Findings and limits, study-wide: Naive cells with CXCR3 showed TRB CDR3s that were more hydrophobic than those in CXCR3-negative naive cells.

Libraries were UMI-labeled 5' RACE TRB cDNA. Reanalyzing the 5' RACE reads, TCRdb keeps one entry per CDR3 protein, without DNA. The clone table shows some 130,000 distinct CDR3 sequences, with the ten largest holding roughly 0.62%. Their antigens are not known. What was sequenced was naive CXCR3+ CD8+ T cells from blood. Subset indicated: CD45RO-CCR7+CD27+CD95- naive CD8+ T cells expressing CXCR3 (TNR3+). These receptors were taken from a human donor in good health. Some clones in this sample may be carry-over from other donors' samples.

The V and J genes are TRBV5-5 and TRBJ2-7. The CDR3 has 14 amino acids. Germline V lookup: CDR1 SGHKS, CDR2 YYEKEE (reference sequence). CDR3 in amino acids: CASSLDRGYYEQYF.

V gene TRBV9 combines with J gene TRBJ1-1. The germline CDR1 and CDR2 sequences are SGDLS and YYNGEE. The CDR3 is made up of 14 amino acids. CDR3 amino acids: CASSVGSRNAEAFF.